The entry below describes one T cell receptor (beta chain). This entry comes from a study of blood T cell repertoires in COVID-19. About the study: Some COVID-19 samples were acute and others convalescent; all came from the United States, Italy and Spain. Nucleic acid was either cDNA or gDNA, and it came from T cells, B-cell-depleted T cells, or PBMCs.

Produced via immunoSEQ multiplex PCR; TCRdb's table is partial and in-frame only. The table shows roughly 34,000 clones, with about 80% occurring only once. Germline V gives CDR1 SGHTA, CDR2 FQGNSA. CDR3 size: 14 residues. With 5 bases removed from V and 4 bases from J, the gap between germline ends came to 15 bases. This chain uses TRBV7-2 with TRBJ2-7, with TRBD2 as a possible D gene (6 bases). The TCR was taken from a woman between 70 and 85 years old with acute or convalescent COVID-19. The sample consisted of peripheral blood. The CDR3 DNA is TGTGCCAGCAGCCACTTTAGCGGATCGTACGAGCAGTACTTC. Amino acid sequence: CASSHFSGSYEQYF.